This TCR beta chain was retrieved from a study of CD8+ T cells in alopecia areata. CDR1 is LNHDA, CDR2 SQIVND, per germline (reference sequence). The CDR3 is 12 amino acids. Trimming pared 3 bases from V and 6 bases from J, leaving 5 bases between. Extracted from the samples, RNA was reverse transcribed into cDNA to serve as the sequencing template. Libraries were prepared by immunoSEQ multiplex PCR; TCRdb keeps only in-frame clonotypes and omits some of them. The sample includes about 64,000 clones, about 44% seen only once; the top ten take roughly 50%. The gene calls are TRBV19 and TRBJ2-2; D uncertain. Sample: NKG2D-low CD8+ T cells sorted from blood. The TCR sequence derives from a human donor with alopecia areata. CDR3 bases: TGTGCCAGTAGTATCAGTCCCGGGGAGCTGTTTTTT. As protein: CASSISPGELFF.